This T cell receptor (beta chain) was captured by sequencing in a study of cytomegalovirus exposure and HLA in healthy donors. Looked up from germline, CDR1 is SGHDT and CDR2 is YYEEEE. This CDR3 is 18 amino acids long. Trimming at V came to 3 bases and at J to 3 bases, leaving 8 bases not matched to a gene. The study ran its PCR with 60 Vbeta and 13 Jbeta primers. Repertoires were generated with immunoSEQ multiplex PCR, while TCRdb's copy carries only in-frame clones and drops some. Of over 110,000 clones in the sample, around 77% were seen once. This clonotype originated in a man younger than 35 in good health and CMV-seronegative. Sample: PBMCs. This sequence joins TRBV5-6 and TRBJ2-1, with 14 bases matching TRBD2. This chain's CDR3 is CASSSMTSGGAGYNEQFF. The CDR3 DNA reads TGTGCCAGCAGCTCTATGACTAGCGGGGGGGCCGGCTACAATGAGCAGTTCTTC.